A single sample is the source of the 20 T cell receptor beta chains below, sequenced in a study of identical twins. TCRdb re-analysed the 5' RACE reads in MiXCR, keeping a single row per CDR3 protein. The repertoire holds 300,000 to 400,000 distinct CDR3 sequences, with approximately 10% as singletons. The sequencing input was naive T cells sorted from blood. The origin of the receptors is a woman in her forties or fifties in good health.

This clonotype was observed at least ten times. The chain combines TRBV3-1 with TRBJ2-3; no reliable D call. V shed 2 bases and J shed 4 bases, with 4 bases lying between them. Germline lookup yields CDR1 LGHDT and CDR2 YNNKEL (reference sequence). The CDR3 extends over 12 amino acids. The CDR3 DNA reads as TGTGCCAGCAGCCAAAACGCAGATACGCAGTATTTT. It specifies CASSQNADTQYF.

This chain connects TRBV19 to TRBJ2-7; D may be TRBD2 (6 bases). CDR3 length: 15 amino acids. The V gene's germline CDR1 is LNHDA and CDR2 SQIVND (reference sequence). With 9 bases removed from V and 4 bases from J, the gap between germline ends came to 22 bases. In DNA form, the CDR3 reads TGTGCCAGCTGGGGGATGATCGGGAGTACTTACGAGCAGTACTTC. Translated, it gives CASWGMIGSTYEQYF.

This clonotype was seen repeatedly, ten times or more. The chain joins TRBV4-1 to TRBJ2-7; 8 positions agree with TRBD2. CDR1 and CDR2 (germline): MGHRA, YSYEKL. This CDR3 has 16 amino acids. The trim removed 1 base at V and 4 bases at J, leaving 9 bases unmatched. DNA of the CDR3: TGCGCCAGCAGCCAAGTCCGTCCCGGGAGGGGATACGAGCAGTACTTC. It codes for CASSQVRPGRGYEQYF.

The rearrangement links TRBV24-1 to TRBJ2-1; no clear D gene. This CDR3 spans 17 amino acids. Germline-derived CDR1 and CDR2 are KGHDR and SFDVKD. Trimming cost V 3 bases and J 6 bases, with 20 bases left between them. The CDR3 DNA reads as TGTGCCACCAGTGATCTCCGACCGTCAAAGGGTTCCAATGAGCAGTTCTTC. It codes for CATSDLRPSKGSNEQFF.

A few counts support this clonotype. The genes are TRBV6-5 and TRBJ2-2; D perhaps matches TRBD2 (6 bases). This CDR3 contains 13 residues. V was pared by 8 bases and J by 5 bases, with 12 bases between. Germline V gene sequence: CDR1 MNHEY, CDR2 SVGAGI. The CDR3 nucleotides are TGTGCCAGCTCCGGGACTCAGACCGGGGAGCTGTTTTTT. The encoded protein is CASSGTQTGELFF.

This clonotype was counted a few times. This chain connects TRBV29-1 to TRBJ1-6; D remains unclear. Trimming took off 4 bases at V and 4 bases at J, with 8 bases between the two ends. From germline, CDR1 is SQVTM and CDR2 ANQGSEA. This CDR3 has 13 amino acids. CDR3 protein: CSVATSYNSPLHF. DNA of the CDR3: TGCAGCGTTGCTACGTCATATAATTCACCCCTCCACTTT.

A few counts support this clonotype. This chain links TRBV5-1 with TRBJ2-1; the match to TRBD2 covers 9 bases. The CDR3 is made up of 16 amino acids. Germline CDR1 is SGHRS and CDR2 is YFSETQ. Germline trimming cut 4 bases from V and 3 bases from J; bases unmatched to any gene: 8. The CDR3 region is CASSLEPSGNYNEQFF. The CDR3, as DNA: TGCGCCAGCAGCCTTGAGCCTAGCGGGAACTACAATGAGCAGTTCTTC.

This chain joins TRBV3-1 and TRBJ1-2, with 9 bases aligning to TRBD1. The CDR3 runs to 14 residues. CDR1 is LGHDT and CDR2 is YNNKEL in the germline V gene (reference sequence). The V and J ends lost 2 bases and 8 bases, in that order; junction bases with no gene match: 6. The CDR3 loop is CASSQLQGAWGYTF. The CDR3 coding sequence is TGTGCCAGCAGCCAACTACAGGGGGCATGGGGCTACACCTTC.

The J gene is TRBJ2-1, the V gene TRBV7-8; D is ambiguous. Trimming removed 3 bases at V and 1 base at J, with 7 bases between. Germline V lookup: CDR1 SGHVS, CDR2 FQNEAQ. The CDR3 is 14 residues long. In nucleotides, the CDR3 is TGTGCCAGCAGCTTGAAGCTTTCCTACAATGAGCAGTTCTTC. Encoded protein: CASSLKLSYNEQFF.

This clonotype has ten or more counts. The V gene is TRBV20-1, the J gene TRBJ2-3; maybe TRBD2 (5 bases). From germline, CDR1 is DFQATT and CDR2 SNEGSKA (reference sequence). V was cut by 6 bases and J by 9 bases, with 22 bases left in between. This CDR3 has 14 residues. CDR3: CSAAPGPDSGTQYF. Here the CDR3 DNA reads TGCAGTGCCGCACCGGGTCCCGATTCGGGGACGCAGTATTTT.

V gene TRBV6-6 combines with J gene TRBJ2-5; the D gene is possibly TRBD2 (5 bases). This CDR3 spans 14 amino acids. CDR1 is MNHNY and CDR2 is SVGAGI in the germline V gene (reference sequence). V was shortened by 4 bases and J by 1 base, with 10 bases between the two germline ends. The CDR3 loop is CASSSLVGQETQYF. As DNA, the CDR3 is TGTGCCAGCAGTTCACTAGTGGGCCAAGAGACCCAGTACTTC.

This clonotype appeared a few times. The rearrangement joins TRBV7-9 to TRBJ2-1, with D maybe TRBD1 (6 bases). The CDR3 sequence is 16 residues long. Between the trimmed V and J ends, which lost 5 bases and 3 bases, there was a span of 17 bases. Per the germline V gene, CDR1 is SEHNR and CDR2 is FQNEAQ (reference sequence). The CDR3 sequence is CASSQEYGTFYNEQFF. As DNA, the CDR3 is TGTGCCAGCAGCCAAGAATACGGGACATTCTACAATGAGCAGTTCTTC. Based on the CDR3 plus reference TRBV7-9 and TRBJ2-1, the full variable domain is DTGVSQNPRHKITKRGQNVTFRCDPISEHNRLYWYRQTLGQGPEFLTYFQNEAQLEKSRLLSDRFSAERPKGSFSTLEIQRTEQGDSAMYLCASSQEYGTFYNEQFFGPGTRLTVL.

There are many counts of this clonotype. The chain links TRBV29-1 to TRBJ1-2; TRBD1 aligns across 8 bases. The ends lost 6 bases at V and 8 bases at J; junction bases unmatched: 11. CDR3 length equals 13 residues. The germline V gene has CDR1 SQVTM and CDR2 ANQGSEA. The chain's CDR3 is CSVKEGTGGGYTF. The CDR3 DNA is TGCAGCGTCAAAGAGGGGACAGGTGGGGGCTACACCTTC. Using reference TRBV29-1 and TRBJ1-2 for the parts outside the CDR3, the full variable domain is SAVISQKPSRDICQRGTSLTIQCQVDSQVTMMFWYRQQPGQSLTLIATANQGSEATYESGFVIDKFPISRPNLTFSTLTVSNMSPEDSSIYLCSVKEGTGGGYTFGSGTRLTVV.

The rearrangement uses TRBV29-1 and TRBJ2-1; the D is unclear. The CDR3 consists of 10 residues. CDR1 and CDR2 from the germline V gene are SQVTM and ANQGSEA. V lost 7 bases to trimming and J lost 9 bases, with 10 bases between them. The CDR3 spells CSARTGEQFF. CDR3 in DNA: TGCAGCGCCAGAACGGGTGAGCAGTTCTTC.

The sample holds a few counts of this clonotype. The chain is built from TRBV7-9 and TRBJ2-1, with D possibly matching TRBD2 (6 bases). The germline V and J ends were trimmed by 5 bases and 0 bases, with 26 bases remaining between them. Looked up from germline, CDR1 is SEHNR and CDR2 is FQNEAQ (reference sequence). The CDR3 length is 20 residues. CDR3 DNA: TGTGCCAGCAGCCCAAGGTTCAGACCCGCCCTAGCGCGCTCCTACAATGAGCAGTTCTTC. Translated: CASSPRFRPALARSYNEQFF.

This clonotype was counted at least ten times. The chain carries TRBV6-1 and TRBJ2-7, with D tentatively TRBD1 (6 bases). The germline V and J ends were trimmed by 4 bases and 11 bases, with 18 bases remaining between them. Germline V CDR1 and CDR2: MNHNS, SASEGT. The CDR3 sequence is 13 residues long. In nucleotides, the CDR3 is TGTGCCAGCAGTGTACGTCGAAGGGGGAGAGAGTACGTC. It codes for CASSVRRRGREYV.

This clonotype was observed a handful of times. The chain joins TRBV7-9 to TRBJ1-1, with TRBD1 matching 7 bases. After removal of 5 bases from V and 7 bases from J, the junction contained 7 bases not matched to a gene. CDR1 is SEHNR, CDR2 FQNEAQ, per germline (reference sequence). The CDR3 covers 13 residues. CDR3 sequence: CASSGGGDSEAFF. The CDR3 bases are TGTGCCAGCAGCGGGGGGGGGGACAGTGAAGCTTTCTTT. Filled out from reference TRBV7-9 and TRBJ1-1, the complete variable domain reads DTGVSQNPRHKITKRGQNVTFRCDPISEHNRLYWYRQTLGQGPEFLTYFQNEAQLEKSRLLSDRFSAERPKGSFSTLEIQRTEQGDSAMYLCASSGGGDSEAFFGQGTRLTVV.

The CDR3 DNA reads TGTGCCCTTCGCAGGGGGAGCTCCTACAATGAGCAGTTCTTC. This codes for CALRRGSSYNEQFF. V and J are TRBV2 and TRBJ2-1; 7 nucleotides line up with TRBD1. The CDR3 length is 14 residues. J lost 0 bases, V lost 11 bases, and 7 bases had no gene match. CDR1 and CDR2 (germline): SNHLY, FYNNEI.

This clonotype turned up a few times. The chain employs TRBV4-1 and TRBJ2-7; 9 bases line up with TRBD2. Germline assignment: CDR1 MGHRA and CDR2 YSYEKL. The CDR3 runs to 15 residues. The V and J ends lost 3 bases and 2 bases, in that order; junction bases with no gene match: 5. Written as DNA, the CDR3 is TGCGCCAGCAGCCATCCAGCGGGAGGCACCTACGAGCAGTACGTC. Protein: CASSHPAGGTYEQYV.

This clonotype was found a few times. J is TRBJ2-7 and V is TRBV11-2; no clear D gene. CDR1 SGHAT and CDR2 FQNNGV come from the germline V gene. V was trimmed by 3 bases and J by 2 bases, leaving 11 bases between them. The CDR3 covers 14 residues. CDR3 region: CASSFYGRPYEQYF. CDR3 nucleotide sequence: TGTGCCAGCAGCTTCTATGGCCGGCCCTACGAGCAGTACTTC.